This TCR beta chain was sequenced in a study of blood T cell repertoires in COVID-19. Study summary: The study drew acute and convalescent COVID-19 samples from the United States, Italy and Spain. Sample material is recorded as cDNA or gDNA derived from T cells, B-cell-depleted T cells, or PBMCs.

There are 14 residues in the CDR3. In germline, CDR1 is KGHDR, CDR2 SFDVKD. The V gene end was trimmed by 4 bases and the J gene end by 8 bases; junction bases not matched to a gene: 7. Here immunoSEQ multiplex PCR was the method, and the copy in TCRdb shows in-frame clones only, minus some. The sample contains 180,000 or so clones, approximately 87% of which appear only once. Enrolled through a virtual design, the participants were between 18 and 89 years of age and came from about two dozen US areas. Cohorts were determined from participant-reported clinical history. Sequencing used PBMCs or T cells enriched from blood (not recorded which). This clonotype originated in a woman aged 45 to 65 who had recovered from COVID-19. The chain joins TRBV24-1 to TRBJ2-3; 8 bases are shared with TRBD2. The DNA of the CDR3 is TGTGCCACCAGTGAGGCGGGAGGTGGGGGTACGCAGTATTTT. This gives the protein CATSEAGGGGTQYF.